The present TCR beta chain was sequenced within a study of blood T cell repertoires in COVID-19. Whole-study context: Sample material is recorded as cDNA or gDNA derived from T cells, B-cell-depleted T cells, or PBMCs.

Everyone who took part was roughly 18 to 89 years old, and they came from about two dozen US areas. The repertoire was sequenced with immunoSEQ multiplex PCR; TCRdb's copy has only in-frame clones and lacks some. The sample gives approximately 290,000 clones, over 75% of which show up once; approximately 4.2% is in the top ten. The source of this sequence is a woman in her 30s who had recovered from COVID-19. Material: PBMCs or T cells enriched from blood (not recorded which).

CDR3 nucleotide sequence: TGTGCCAGCAGTTTATCTGAGGTCAAGCGGGGCTACACCTTC. It codes for CASSLSEVKRGYTF. The chain employs TRBV28 and TRBJ1-2; D not certain. Germline assignment: CDR1 MDHEN and CDR2 SYDVKM. CDR3 length: 14 amino acids. V was shortened by 1 base and J by 8 bases, with 14 bases between the two germline ends.